Sequencing of this T cell receptor beta chain was carried out in a study of T cells after somatic rescue of genetic block. A single count supports this clone. The protocol was immunoSEQ multiplex PCR, while the TCRdb copy is restricted to in-frame clones and leaves out a portion. Of 80,000 to 90,000 clones detected, around 89% appear once; the ten largest clones hold 1.6%. Losses at the gene ends were 3 bases for V and 4 bases for J; bases not matched to a gene: 5. This CDR3 is 14 amino acids long. Germline V gene sequence: CDR1 SGHRS, CDR2 YFSETQ. The chain has TRBV5-1 and TRBJ2-7, with 9 positions matching TRBD1. The sequence derives from a woman between 18 and 30 years old. Sequenced input: peripheral blood mononuclear cells (PBMCs). CDR3: CASSSPGQGYEQYF. The CDR3 nucleotides read TGCGCCAGCAGCTCTCCGGGACAGGGATACGAGCAGTACTTC.